The 10 T cell receptor beta chains presented below share a single source sample, sequenced in a study of blood T cell repertoires in COVID-19. Method: immunoSEQ multiplex PCR; TCRdb's copy keeps in-frame clones and lacks some. The table has about 200,000 clones, 89% seen once. The sequenced sample consisted of PBMCs or T cells enriched from blood (not recorded which). The receptors derive from a woman aged 30 to 39 with acute COVID-19.

The chain has TRBV14 and TRBJ2-1, with D hard to call. CDR1 and CDR2 (germline): SGHDN, FVKESK. With 0 bases removed from V and 7 bases from J, the gap between germline ends came to 7 bases. CDR3 length: 13 amino acids. The CDR3: CASSQEYRNEQFF. CDR3 bases: TGTGCCAGCAGCCAAGAATACAGAAATGAGCAGTTCTTC. The whole variable domain, remainder taken from reference TRBV14 and TRBJ2-1, is EAGVTQFPSHSVIEKGQTVTLRCDPISGHDNLYWYRRVMGKEIKFLLHFVKESKQDESGMPNNRFLAERTGGTYSTLKVQPAELEDSGVYFCASSQEYRNEQFFGPGTRLTVL.

This rearrangement joins TRBV27 to TRBJ2-1; 8 bases align to TRBD1. Trimming took 5 bases from V and 8 from J; bases not matched to a gene: 14. The CDR3 runs 16 residues. The germline V gene has CDR1 MNHEY and CDR2 SMNVEV (reference sequence). CDR3 DNA: TGTGCCAGCAGTCCACTTGACAGGGGCGGGTCTGATGAGCAGTTCTTC. Translation gives CASSPLDRGGSDEQFF.

The chain has TRBV9 and TRBJ2-1, with 12 bases aligning to TRBD2. The CDR3 covers 15 residues. The germline gives CDR1 SGDLS, CDR2 YYNGEE. The trim removed 3 bases at V and 7 bases at J, leaving 5 bases unmatched. CDR3 sequence reads: CASSGTSGVFNEQFF. The CDR3 DNA follows: TGTGCCAGCAGCGGGACTAGCGGGGTCTTTAATGAGCAGTTCTTC.

This clone was observed a handful of times. The rearrangement links TRBV4-1 to TRBJ2-7, with 8 bases lining up with TRBD1. V lost 4 bases and J lost 4; bases outside the gene matches: 12. The germline V gene has CDR1 MGHRA and CDR2 YSYEKL. This CDR3 spans 16 amino acids. The CDR3, as DNA: TGCGCCAGCAGCCTGGGTGGGGACAGGCCAGGATACGAGCAGTACTTC. The encoded protein is CASSLGGDRPGYEQYF.

V is TRBV7-9 and J is TRBJ2-1; D is unresolved. V gave up 2 bases and J gave up 5 bases, with 4 bases separating them. Per the germline V gene, CDR1 is SEHNR and CDR2 is FQNEAQ (reference sequence). The CDR3 spans 12 residues. This CDR3 is CASSLQDNEQFF. The CDR3 DNA reads TGTGCCAGCAGCTTACAGGACAATGAGCAGTTCTTC.

The gene calls are TRBV29-1 and TRBJ1-1; possible D gene TRBD1, 5 bases. V lost 5 bases and J lost 3, with 16 bases in between. The CDR3 contains 14 residues. The germline gives CDR1 SQVTM, CDR2 ANQGSEA. CDR3 DNA sequence: TGCAGCGTTCGGCAGTTCGGGGGAGACACTGAAGCTTTCTTT. As protein: CSVRQFGGDTEAFF.

The chain couples TRBV9 to TRBJ1-1; 9 bases map to TRBD1. The CDR3 is 14 residues long. Germline CDR1 and CDR2: SGDLS and YYNGEE. V shed 4 bases and J 5 bases; nucleotides not matched to a gene: 6. CDR3 DNA: TGTGCCAGCAGCCCCCGGGACAGGGCGACTGAAGCTTTCTTT. Translated, it gives CASSPRDRATEAFF.

This rearrangement joins TRBV5-6 to TRBJ1-1, with a weak D call TRBD1 (6 bases). This CDR3 region has 13 residues. Germline CDR1 SGHDT, CDR2 YYEEEE. The V end lost 4 bases, the J end lost 6 bases, and 13 bases lay between the germline ends. DNA of the CDR3: TGTGCCAGCAGCCCTACAGGGATCGCTGAAGCTTTCTTT. It specifies CASSPTGIAEAFF.

The V and J genes are TRBV3-1 (or the pseudogene TRBV3-2) and TRBJ2-2; TRBD2 agrees at 15 bases. Germline loops: CDR1 LGHDT, CDR2 YNNKEL (reference sequence). J was trimmed by 7 bases and V by 4 bases; bases with no gene match: 7. This CDR3 contains 17 residues. This chain's CDR3 is CASSPGTSGGSVGELFF. The DNA for the CDR3 is TGTGCCAGCAGCCCCGGGACTAGCGGGGGGTCCGTCGGGGAGCTGTTTTTT.

V gene TRBV7-9 combines with J gene TRBJ1-2, with 7 nucleotides matching TRBD1. The CDR3 contains 13 residues. In germline, CDR1 is SEHNR, CDR2 FQNEAQ (reference sequence). V lost 5 bases to trimming and J lost 3 bases; unmatched junction nucleotides: 3. The CDR3 spells CASSRDSYYGYTF. The CDR3 region has the DNA TGTGCCAGCAGCCGGGACAGCTACTATGGCTACACCTTC.